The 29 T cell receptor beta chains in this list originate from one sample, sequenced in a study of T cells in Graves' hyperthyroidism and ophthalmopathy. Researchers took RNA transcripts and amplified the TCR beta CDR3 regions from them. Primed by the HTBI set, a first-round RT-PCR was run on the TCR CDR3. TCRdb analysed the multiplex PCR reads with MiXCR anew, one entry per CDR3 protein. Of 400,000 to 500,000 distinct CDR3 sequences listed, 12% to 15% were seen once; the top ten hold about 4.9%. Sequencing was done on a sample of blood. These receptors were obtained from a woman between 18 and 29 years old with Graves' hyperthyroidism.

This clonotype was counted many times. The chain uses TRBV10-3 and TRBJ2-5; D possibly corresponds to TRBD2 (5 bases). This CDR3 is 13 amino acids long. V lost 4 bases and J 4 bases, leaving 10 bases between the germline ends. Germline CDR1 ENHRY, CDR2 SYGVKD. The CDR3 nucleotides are TGTGCCATCAGTGGAGGGATGCGAGAGACCCAGTACTTC. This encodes CAISGGMRETQYF.

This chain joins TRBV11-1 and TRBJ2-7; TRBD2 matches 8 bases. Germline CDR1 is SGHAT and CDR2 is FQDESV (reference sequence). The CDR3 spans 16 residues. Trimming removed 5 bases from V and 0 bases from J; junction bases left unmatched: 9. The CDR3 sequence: CASSPSAGADSYEQYF. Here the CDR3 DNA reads TGTGCCAGCAGCCCCTCAGCGGGAGCCGACTCCTACGAGCAGTACTTC.

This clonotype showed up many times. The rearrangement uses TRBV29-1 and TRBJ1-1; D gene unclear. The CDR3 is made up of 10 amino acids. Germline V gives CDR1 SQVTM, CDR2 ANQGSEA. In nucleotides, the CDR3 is TGCAGTTTTAGTCACACTGAAGCTTTCTTT. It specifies CSFSHTEAFF.

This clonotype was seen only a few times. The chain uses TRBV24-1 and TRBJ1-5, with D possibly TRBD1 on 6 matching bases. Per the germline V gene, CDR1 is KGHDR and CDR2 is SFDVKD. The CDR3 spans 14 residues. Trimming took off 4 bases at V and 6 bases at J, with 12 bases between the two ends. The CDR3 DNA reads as TGTGCCACCAGTGACCGGACAGTTTTTCAGCCCCAGCATTTT. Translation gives CATSDRTVFQPQHF.

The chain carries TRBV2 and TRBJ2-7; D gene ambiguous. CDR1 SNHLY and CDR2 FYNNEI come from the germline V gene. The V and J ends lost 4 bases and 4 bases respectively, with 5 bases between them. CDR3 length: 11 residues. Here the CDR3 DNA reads TGTGCCAGCAGTGCAAGGTACGAGCAGTACTTC. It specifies CASSARYEQYF.

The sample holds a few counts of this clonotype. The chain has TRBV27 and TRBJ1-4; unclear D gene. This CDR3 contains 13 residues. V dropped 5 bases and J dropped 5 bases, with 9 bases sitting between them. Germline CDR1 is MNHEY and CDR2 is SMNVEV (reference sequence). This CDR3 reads CASSTGGNEKLFF. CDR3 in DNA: TGTGCCAGCAGTACGGGCGGGAATGAAAAACTGTTTTTT.

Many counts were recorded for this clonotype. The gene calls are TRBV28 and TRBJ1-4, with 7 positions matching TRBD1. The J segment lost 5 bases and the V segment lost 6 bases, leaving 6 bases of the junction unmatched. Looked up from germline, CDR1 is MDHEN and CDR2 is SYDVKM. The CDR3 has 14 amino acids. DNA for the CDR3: TGTGCCAGCAGGACCGACAGGGTCAATGAAAAACTGTTTTTT. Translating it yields CASRTDRVNEKLFF.

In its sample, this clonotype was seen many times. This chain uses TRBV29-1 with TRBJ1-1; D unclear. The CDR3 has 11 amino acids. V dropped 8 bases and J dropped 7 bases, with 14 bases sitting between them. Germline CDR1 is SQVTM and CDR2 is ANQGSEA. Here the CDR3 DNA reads TGCAGCTCATCGACCCACGGTGAAGCTTTCTTT. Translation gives CSSSTHGEAFF.

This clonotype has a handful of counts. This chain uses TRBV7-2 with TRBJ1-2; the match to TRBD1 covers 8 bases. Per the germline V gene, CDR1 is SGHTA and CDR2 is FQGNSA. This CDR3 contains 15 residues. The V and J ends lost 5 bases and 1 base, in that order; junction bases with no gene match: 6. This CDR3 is CASSQPDRGNYGYTF. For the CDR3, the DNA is TGTGCCAGCAGCCAACCCGACAGGGGTAACTATGGCTACACCTTC.

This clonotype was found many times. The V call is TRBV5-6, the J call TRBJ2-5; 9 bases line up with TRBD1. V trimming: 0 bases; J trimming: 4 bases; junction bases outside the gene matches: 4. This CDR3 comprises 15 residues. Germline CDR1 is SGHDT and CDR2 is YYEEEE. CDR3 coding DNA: TGTGCCAGCAGCTTGGAACAGGGGGCCCTAGAGACCCAGTACTTC. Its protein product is CASSLEQGALETQYF.

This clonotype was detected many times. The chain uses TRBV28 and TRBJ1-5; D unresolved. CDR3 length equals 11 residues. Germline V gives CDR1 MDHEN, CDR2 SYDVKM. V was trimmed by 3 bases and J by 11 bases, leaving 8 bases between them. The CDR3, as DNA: TGTGCCAGCAGTTTCCGAGGGTCCCAGCATTTT. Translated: CASSFRGSQHF.

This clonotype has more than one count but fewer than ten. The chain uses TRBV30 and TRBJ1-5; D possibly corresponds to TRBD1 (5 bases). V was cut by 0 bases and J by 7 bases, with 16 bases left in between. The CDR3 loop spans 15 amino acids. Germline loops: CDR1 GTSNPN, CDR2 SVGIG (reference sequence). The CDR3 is CAWSVPRGYTQPQHF. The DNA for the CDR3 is TGTGCCTGGAGTGTACCGAGGGGTTATACCCAGCCCCAGCATTTT.

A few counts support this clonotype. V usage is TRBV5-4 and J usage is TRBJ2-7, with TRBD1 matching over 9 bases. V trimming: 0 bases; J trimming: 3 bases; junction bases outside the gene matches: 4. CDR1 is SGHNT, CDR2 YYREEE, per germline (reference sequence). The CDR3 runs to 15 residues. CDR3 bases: TGTGCCAGCAGCTTGGAAGGGGACAGGGTCTACGAGCAGTACTTC. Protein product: CASSLEGDRVYEQYF.

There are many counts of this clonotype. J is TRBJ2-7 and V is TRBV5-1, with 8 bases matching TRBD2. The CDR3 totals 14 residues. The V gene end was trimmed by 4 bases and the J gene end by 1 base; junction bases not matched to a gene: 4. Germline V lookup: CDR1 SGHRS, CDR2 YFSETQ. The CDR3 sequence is CASSPGGESYEQYF. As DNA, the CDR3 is TGCGCCAGCAGCCCCGGGGGGGAGTCCTACGAGCAGTACTTC. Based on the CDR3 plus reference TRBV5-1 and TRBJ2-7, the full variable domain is KAGVTQTPRYLIKTRGQQVTLSCSPISGHRSVSWYQQTPGQGLQFLFEYFSETQRNKGNFPGRFSGRQFSNSRSEMNVSTLELGDSALYLCASSPGGESYEQYFGPGTRLTVT.

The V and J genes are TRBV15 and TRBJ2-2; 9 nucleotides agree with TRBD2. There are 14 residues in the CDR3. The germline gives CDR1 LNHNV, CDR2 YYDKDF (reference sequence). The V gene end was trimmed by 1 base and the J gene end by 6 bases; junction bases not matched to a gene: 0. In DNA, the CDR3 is TGTGCCACCAGCAGAGGCGGGAGGGCCGGGGAGCTGTTTTTT. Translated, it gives CATSRGGRAGELFF.

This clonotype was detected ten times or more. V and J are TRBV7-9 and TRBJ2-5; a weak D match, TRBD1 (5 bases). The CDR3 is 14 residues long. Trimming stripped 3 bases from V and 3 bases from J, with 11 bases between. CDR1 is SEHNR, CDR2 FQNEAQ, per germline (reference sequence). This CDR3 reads CASSFGQGKETQYF. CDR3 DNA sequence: TGTGCCAGCAGCTTTGGGCAGGGCAAAGAGACCCAGTACTTC.

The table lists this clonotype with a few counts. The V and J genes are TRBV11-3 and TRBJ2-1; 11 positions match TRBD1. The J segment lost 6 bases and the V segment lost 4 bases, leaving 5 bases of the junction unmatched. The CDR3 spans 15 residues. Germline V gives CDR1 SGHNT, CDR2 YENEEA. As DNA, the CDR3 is TGTGCCAGCAGCTCCCACGGGACAGGGGGCAATGAGCAGTTCTTC. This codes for CASSSHGTGGNEQFF.

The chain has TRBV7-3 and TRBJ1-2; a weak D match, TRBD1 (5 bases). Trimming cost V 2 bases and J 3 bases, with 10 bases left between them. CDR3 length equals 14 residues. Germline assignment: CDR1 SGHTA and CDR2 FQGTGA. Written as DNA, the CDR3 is TGTGCCAGCAGCTTACAGGGAGGCGACTATGGCTACACCTTC. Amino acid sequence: CASSLQGGDYGYTF.

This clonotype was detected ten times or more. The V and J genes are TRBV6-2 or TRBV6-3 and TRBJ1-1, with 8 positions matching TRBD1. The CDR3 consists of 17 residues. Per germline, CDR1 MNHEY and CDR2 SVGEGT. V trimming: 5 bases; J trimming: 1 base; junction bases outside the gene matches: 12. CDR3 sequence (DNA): TGTGCCAGCAGTCCAGTCGACAGGGGAAGGAGGAACACTGAAGCTTTCTTT. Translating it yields CASSPVDRGRRNTEAFF.

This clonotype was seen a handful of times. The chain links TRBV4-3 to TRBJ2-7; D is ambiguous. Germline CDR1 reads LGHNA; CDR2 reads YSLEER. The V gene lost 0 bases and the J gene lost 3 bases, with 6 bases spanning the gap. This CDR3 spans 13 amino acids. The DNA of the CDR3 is TGCGCCAGCAGCCAAGAATTCGGCTACGAGCAGTACTTC. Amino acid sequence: CASSQEFGYEQYF.

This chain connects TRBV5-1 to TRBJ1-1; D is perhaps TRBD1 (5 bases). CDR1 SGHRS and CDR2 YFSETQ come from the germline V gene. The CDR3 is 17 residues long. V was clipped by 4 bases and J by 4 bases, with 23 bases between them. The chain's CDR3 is CASSPGGVGQGGTEAFF. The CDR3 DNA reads TGCGCCAGCAGCCCAGGAGGGGTAGGGCAGGGTGGCACTGAAGCTTTCTTT.

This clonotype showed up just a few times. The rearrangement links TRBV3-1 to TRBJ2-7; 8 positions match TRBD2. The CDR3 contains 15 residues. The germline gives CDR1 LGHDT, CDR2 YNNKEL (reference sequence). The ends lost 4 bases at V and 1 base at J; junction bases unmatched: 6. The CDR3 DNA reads TGTGCCAGCAGCCCCCATCCGGGAGGGTCCTACGAGCAGTACTTC. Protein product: CASSPHPGGSYEQYF.

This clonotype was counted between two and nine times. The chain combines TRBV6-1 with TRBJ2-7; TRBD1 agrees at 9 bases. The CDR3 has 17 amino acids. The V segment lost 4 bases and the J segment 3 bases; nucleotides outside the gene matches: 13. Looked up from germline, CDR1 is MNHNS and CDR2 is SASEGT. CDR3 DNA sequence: TGTGCCAGCAGTGCCGCCGGGACAGGGATAGGTAGCTACGAGCAGTACTTC. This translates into CASSAAGTGIGSYEQYF.

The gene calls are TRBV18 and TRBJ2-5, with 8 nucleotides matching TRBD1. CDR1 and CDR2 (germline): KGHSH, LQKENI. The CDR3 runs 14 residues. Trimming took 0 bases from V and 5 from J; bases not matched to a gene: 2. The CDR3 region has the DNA TGTGCCAGCTCACCACCGACAGGGGCTGAGACCCAGTACTTC. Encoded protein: CASSPPTGAETQYF. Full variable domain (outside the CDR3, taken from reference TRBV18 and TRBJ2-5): NAGVMQNPRHLVRRRGQEARLRCSPMKGHSHVYWYRQLPEEGLKFMVYLQKENIIDESGMPKERFSAEFPKEGPSILRIQQVVRGDSAAYFCASSPPTGAETQYFGPGTRLLVL.

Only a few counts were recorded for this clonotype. The DNA for the CDR3 is TGTGCCAGCAGTACTGCTCAACTCGGGGGCACTGAAGCTTTCTTT. Its protein is CASSTAQLGGTEAFF. This chain uses TRBV6-1 with TRBJ1-1, with D possibly being TRBD1 (5 bases). The ends were cut back, 5 bases at V and 4 bases at J, with 17 bases in the middle. The CDR3 has 15 amino acids. CDR1 is MNHNS and CDR2 is SASEGT in the germline V gene.

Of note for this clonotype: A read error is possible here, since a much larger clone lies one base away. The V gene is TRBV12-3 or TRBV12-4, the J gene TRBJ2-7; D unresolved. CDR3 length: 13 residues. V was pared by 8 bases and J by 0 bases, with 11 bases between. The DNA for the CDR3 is TGTGCCAGCCGTAGCAGAAGCTCCTACGAGCAGTACTTC. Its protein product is CASRSRSSYEQYF.

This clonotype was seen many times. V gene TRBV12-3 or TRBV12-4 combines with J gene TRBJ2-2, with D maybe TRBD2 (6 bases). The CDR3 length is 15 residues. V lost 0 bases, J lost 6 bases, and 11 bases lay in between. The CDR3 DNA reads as TGTGCCAGCAGTTTAGCGCAGGAGGGCGCCGGGGAGCTGTTTTTT. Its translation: CASSLAQEGAGELFF.

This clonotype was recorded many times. The CDR3 region is CATSSLTGSADTQYF. CDR3 coding DNA: TGTGCCACCAGCAGTCTTACAGGGAGCGCAGATACGCAGTATTTT. The V and J genes are TRBV15 and TRBJ2-3, with D tentatively TRBD1 (6 bases). V was trimmed by 3 bases and J by 4 bases, leaving 14 bases between them. The CDR3 spans 15 residues. The germline V gene has CDR1 LNHNV and CDR2 YYDKDF (reference sequence).

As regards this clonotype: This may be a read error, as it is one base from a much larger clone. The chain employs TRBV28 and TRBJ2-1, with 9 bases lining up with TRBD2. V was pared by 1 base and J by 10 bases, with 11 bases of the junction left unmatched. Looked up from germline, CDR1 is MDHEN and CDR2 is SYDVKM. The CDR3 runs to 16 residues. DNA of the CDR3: TGTGCCAGCAGTTTATTCCGACTAGCGGTCCCCTGGGAGCAGTTCTTC. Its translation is CASSLFRLAVPWEQFF.